The sequence of this T cell receptor beta chain was determined in a study of OX40 agonist ivuxolimab in advanced cancers. On the study more broadly: Earlier anti-PD-1, anti-PD-L1 or anti-CTLA-4 therapy was permitted; around 40% had received some. Partial responses were achieved by three patients, of whom one had hepatocellular carcinoma and two had cutaneous melanoma.

Clones were sequenced by immunoSEQ multiplex PCR, and TCRdb holds only the in-frame ones, with some missing. The table records roughly 88,000 clones, around 87% of them present only once. Details on this clone: Its antigen remains unidentified.

Study-level points and caveats: Normalized expansion of T-cell clones was also low for some nonresponders. Partial responders dosed at 0.1-3.0 mg/kg displayed clonal expansion ranking among the lowest.

This CDR3 is 14 amino acids long. Between the trimmed V and J ends, which lost 0 bases and 14 bases, there was a span of 19 bases. Germline V gene data show CDR1 as SGHAT and CDR2 as FQNNGV. This material consisted of CD4+ or CD8+ T cells sorted from blood, taken in a trial of the OX40 agonist ivuxolimab. This TCR came from an adult with an advanced solid tumor such as melanoma, head and neck, liver or kidney cancer. The chain employs TRBV11-2 and TRBJ1-1; D perhaps matches TRBD1 (6 bases). CDR3 coding DNA: TGTGCCAGCAGCTTAGATAGCAGCGCAGGGGTACCATTCTTT. This encodes CASSLDSSAGVPFF.